The 14 T cell receptor beta chains below were found in one sample sequenced in a study of regulatory and conventional T cells in RAG deficiency. Regulatory T cells were sorted from blood as CD4+ CD25-high CD127-low cells. TCRdb's table, derived via immunoSEQ multiplex PCR, lists solely in-frame clones and lacks some. The sample holds 25,000 to 35,000 clones; approximately 90% are singletons and the top ten take roughly 0.82%. These data were likewise used in another study, on regulatory T cells. This second study notes: The primer mix had 52 TRBV and 13 TRBJ primers.

Sequenced input: Tregs sorted from blood. Receptors originate from a human donor in good health.

The rearrangement joins TRBV7-9 to TRBJ1-1; 11 bases line up with TRBD1. Germline V CDR1 and CDR2: SEHNR, FQNEAQ (reference sequence). This CDR3 comprises 17 residues. J gave up 4 bases and V 4 bases, and 11 bases lay outside the gene matches. DNA for the CDR3: TGTGCCAGCAGCTCAACAAGGACAGGGGGCAAGGTCACTGAAGCTTTCTTT. It is translated as CASSSTRTGGKVTEAFF. Based on the CDR3 plus reference TRBV7-9 and TRBJ1-1, the full variable domain is DTGVSQNPRHKITKRGQNVTFRCDPISEHNRLYWYRQTLGQGPEFLTYFQNEAQLEKSRLLSDRFSAERPKGSFSTLEIQRTEQGDSAMYLCASSSTRTGGKVTEAFFGQGTRLTVV.

The V gene is TRBV18, the J gene TRBJ1-5, with D unclear. This CDR3 is 13 amino acids long. Germline CDR1 and CDR2: KGHSH and LQKENI. V dropped 2 bases and J dropped 7 bases, with 9 bases sitting between them. The CDR3 is CASSPGGPQPQHF. The CDR3 coding sequence is TGTGCCAGCTCACCAGGTGGGCCCCAGCCCCAGCATTTT.

This sequence joins TRBV5-6 and TRBJ2-5; a weak D match, TRBD1 (7 bases). The CDR3 sequence is 14 residues long. Trimming cost V 3 bases and J 0 bases, with 9 bases left between them. Germline V gene data show CDR1 as SGHDT and CDR2 as YYEEEE. The CDR3 DNA follows: TGTGCCAGCAGCTCAGGGGGGAACCAAGAGACCCAGTACTTC. Encoded protein: CASSSGGNQETQYF.

This chain connects TRBV7-2 to TRBJ2-2; D assignment may be TRBD1 or TRBD2 (5 bases each). V lost 4 bases and J 2 bases, leaving 11 bases between the germline ends. CDR3 length: 15 residues. In germline, CDR1 is SGHTA, CDR2 FQGNSA. The CDR3 nucleotides are TGTGCCAGCAGCTCGGGACCGGTAAACACCGGGGAGCTGTTTTTT. This encodes CASSSGPVNTGELFF.

In DNA, the CDR3 is TGTGCCAGCAGCTTGGGGGGACAGCCCCAGCATTTT. Encoded protein: CASSLGGQPQHF. The chain uses TRBV11-2 and TRBJ1-5, with D perhaps TRBD1 (5 bases). Between the trimmed V and J ends, which lost 3 bases and 7 bases, there was a span of 7 bases. Germline CDR1 and CDR2: SGHAT and FQNNGV. The CDR3 runs to 12 residues.

This chain links TRBV11-2 with TRBJ1-5; D is possibly TRBD1 (5 bases). This CDR3 comprises 15 residues. Trimming shortened V by 1 base and J by 4 bases, and 11 bases separated the two germline ends. Germline V gives CDR1 SGHAT, CDR2 FQNNGV. In DNA, the CDR3 is TGTGCCAGCAGCTTAGCATATGGGGGAAATCAGCCCCAGCATTTT. Its protein product is CASSLAYGGNQPQHF.

The chain links TRBV18 to TRBJ2-7, with D perhaps matching TRBD1 or TRBD2 (5 bases each). V lost 3 bases and J 4 bases, leaving 16 bases between the germline ends. The germline CDR1 and CDR2 sequences are KGHSH and LQKENI. There are 15 residues in the CDR3. The chain's CDR3 is CASSPRDRQQYEQYF. The CDR3 region has the DNA TGTGCCAGCTCACCCCGGGACCGCCAACAATACGAGCAGTACTTC. The full variable domain, completed using reference TRBV18 and TRBJ2-7, is NAGVMQNPRHLVRRRGQEARLRCSPMKGHSHVYWYRQLPEEGLKFMVYLQKENIIDESGMPKERFSAEFPKEGPSILRIQQVVRGDSAAYFCASSPRDRQQYEQYFGPGTRLTVT.

The chain is built from TRBV5-1 and TRBJ1-5; D is unclear. Looked up from germline, CDR1 is SGHRS and CDR2 is YFSETQ. The germline V and J ends were trimmed by 0 bases and 6 bases, with 4 bases remaining between them. The CDR3 runs 12 residues. The CDR3 DNA reads TGCGCCAGCAGCTTGGACGGTCAGCCCCAGCATTTT. Translating gives CASSLDGQPQHF. The complete variable domain, with remaining parts taken from reference TRBV5-1 and TRBJ1-5, reads KAGVTQTPRYLIKTRGQQVTLSCSPISGHRSVSWYQQTPGQGLQFLFEYFSETQRNKGNFPGRFSGRQFSNSRSEMNVSTLELGDSALYLCASSLDGQPQHFGDGTRLSIL.

V usage is TRBV27 and J usage is TRBJ1-4, with D possibly being TRBD1 (6 bases). The V gene's germline CDR1 is MNHEY and CDR2 SMNVEV (reference sequence). Trimming left V 3 bases short and J 8 bases short, with 13 bases between. The CDR3 extends over 14 amino acids. CDR3 residues: CASSFGQSKEKLFF. Here the CDR3 DNA reads TGTGCCAGCAGTTTCGGACAGAGTAAAGAAAAACTGTTTTTT.

The CDR3 sequence is CAWSSYNSNQPQHF. The CDR3 coding sequence is TGTGCCTGGAGTTCGTACAATAGCAATCAGCCCCAGCATTTT. The chain carries TRBV30 and TRBJ1-5, with no clear D. V was clipped by 2 bases and J by 0 bases, with 8 bases between them. Germline CDR1 and CDR2: GTSNPN and SVGIG (reference sequence). The CDR3 runs to 14 residues. Using reference TRBV30 and TRBJ1-5 for the parts outside the CDR3, the full variable domain is SQTIHQWPATLVQPVGSPLSLECTVEGTSNPNLYWYRQAAGRGLQLLFYSVGIGQISSEVPQNLSASRPQDRQFILSSKKLLLSDSGFYLCAWSSYNSNQPQHFGDGTRLSIL.

The count of this clone is one. The chain is built from TRBV27 and TRBJ1-6; D may be TRBD1 (6 bases). There are 19 residues in the CDR3. CDR1 MNHEY and CDR2 SMNVEV come from the germline V gene (reference sequence). V lost 6 bases, J lost 4 bases, and 25 bases lay in between. CDR3 loop: CASRRLARTAVSYNSPLHF. CDR3 nucleotides: TGTGCCAGCAGGCGATTGGCCAGGACAGCCGTTTCTTATAATTCACCCCTCCACTTT.

The chain recombines TRBV9 with TRBJ1-3; D gene ambiguous. Deletions cut 4 bases from V and 2 bases from J, with 13 bases between. CDR1 is SGDLS and CDR2 is YYNGEE in the germline V gene. The CDR3 consists of 15 residues. The DNA for the CDR3 is TGTGCCAGCAGCAGTTTGGTGGCCCCTGGAAACACCATATATTTT. It codes for CASSSLVAPGNTIYF. Combining the CDR3 with reference TRBV9 and TRBJ1-3 gives the whole variable domain DSGVTQTPKHLITATGQRVTLRCSPRSGDLSVYWYQQSLDQGLQFLIQYYNGEERAKGNILERFSAQQFPDLHSELNLSSLELGDSALYFCASSSLVAPGNTIYFGEGSWLTVV.

V is TRBV9 and J is TRBJ2-5, with D perhaps TRBD1 or TRBD2 (5 bases each). Germline V gene sequence: CDR1 SGDLS, CDR2 YYNGEE. This CDR3 has 14 amino acids. Deletions cut 4 bases from V and 6 bases from J, with 16 bases between. CDR3 DNA: TGTGCCAGCAGCCCTCAGACCGGGGCAAAGACCCAGTACTTC. Translating gives CASSPQTGAKTQYF.

The genes are TRBV27 and TRBJ2-2, with 7 bases lining up with TRBD1. Germline V CDR1 and CDR2: MNHEY, SMNVEV (reference sequence). This CDR3 comprises 15 residues. J was trimmed by 4 bases and V by 1 base; bases with no gene match: 3. The CDR3 is CASSLLWDSTGELFF. The CDR3 DNA sequence: TGTGCCAGCAGTTTATTATGGGACAGCACCGGGGAGCTGTTTTTT.